This TCR beta chain was identified in a study of vaccination effects on CD4 cells after COVID-19. About this clone: Its antigen is as yet unknown.

J was trimmed by 5 bases and V by 3 bases; bases with no gene match: 5. The CDR3 is 16 residues long. CDR1 SGHDT and CDR2 YYEEEE come from the germline V gene. Some clones are missing from TCRdb's copy, which holds only in-frame ones; the method was immunoSEQ multiplex PCR. The table lists more than 30,000 clones, under 70% of them singletons, with under 15% in the top ten. CD4+ T cells specific for antigen were expanded with viral peptide pools by the ViraFEST assay before sequencing. The culture ran for roughly ten days before CD4+ T cells were isolated. All vaccine recipients tested negative for nucleocapsid antibodies and had never contracted SARS-CoV-2 infection.

This receptor was taken from a human donor who received a COVID-19 vaccine. The sequencing used CD4+ T cells from PBMCs cultured with HCoV-OC43 spike peptides, collected before COVID-19 vaccination. This sample's subset: HCoV-OC43 spike overlapping peptide pool stimulation. The chain employs TRBV5-6 and TRBJ2-1; 13 bases line up with TRBD2. CDR3 sequence: CASSSTSGRADNEQFF. The CDR3 nucleotides read TGTGCCAGCAGCTCCACTAGCGGGAGGGCCGACAATGAGCAGTTCTTC.